This entry lists 3 T cell receptor beta chains sequenced from one sample in a study of blood T cell repertoires in COVID-19. Assay: immunoSEQ multiplex PCR; the TCRdb copy retains only in-frame clones and omits some. The table has around 380,000 clones, about 89% seen once. The sequenced sample was PBMCs or T cells enriched from blood (not recorded which). All receptors derive from a man aged 25 to 45 who had recovered from COVID-19.

J is TRBJ1-2 and V is TRBV2, with a tentative D call TRBD1 (6 bases). This CDR3 spans 17 amino acids. Germline CDR1 SNHLY, CDR2 FYNNEI. The V and J ends lost 7 bases and 6 bases respectively, with 27 bases between them. CDR3 sequence reads: CASIQEAGAGAPHGYTF. The CDR3, as DNA: TGTGCCAGCATTCAAGAGGCGGGGGCGGGAGCCCCACATGGCTACACCTTC.

CDR3 sequence: CASSADYFGETQYF. CDR3 DNA sequence: TGTGCCAGCAGCGCGGATTACTTCGGGGAGACCCAGTACTTC. The rearrangement links TRBV9 to TRBJ2-5; D uncertain. CDR1 is SGDLS, CDR2 YYNGEE, per germline. The germline V and J ends were trimmed by 3 bases and 5 bases, with 14 bases remaining between them. This CDR3 contains 14 residues. Full variable domain (remainder filled in from reference TRBV9 and TRBJ2-5): DSGVTQTPKHLITATGQRVTLRCSPRSGDLSVYWYQQSLDQGLQFLIQYYNGEERAKGNILERFSAQQFPDLHSELNLSSLELGDSALYFCASSADYFGETQYFGPGTRLLVL.

For this clone: Other nucleotide sequences in the sample specify the same CDR3. The gene calls are TRBV5-4 and TRBJ1-2, with TRBD1 matching 9 bases. Losses at the gene ends were 4 bases for V and 4 bases for J; bases not matched to a gene: 5. Germline V gene data show CDR1 as SGHNT and CDR2 as YYREEE (reference sequence). The CDR3 is 14 residues long. The CDR3 DNA follows: TGTGCCAGCAGCAGACAGGGGGGAAGCTATGGCTACACCTTC. This encodes CASSRQGGSYGYTF.